The clone carrying this T cell receptor beta chain was detected only a few times. Its antigen is unidentified. This sample is part of a study of CD8 T cells in ankylosing spondylitis. Broader study findings: There was a TCR beta motif, made of fewer than 10 highly homologous variants, that appeared characteristic of ankylosing spondylitis blood.

MiXCR, applied by TCRdb to the 5' RACE reads, yields one record per CDR3 protein. There are fewer than 400,000 distinct CDR3 sequences in the sample; around 7.6% occur only once, and about 15% lies in the top ten. V trimming: 4 bases; J trimming: 6 bases; junction bases outside the gene matches: 6. This CDR3 comprises 14 residues. The germline gives CDR1 SGHDT, CDR2 YYEEEE. The TCR originated in a male donor with ankylosing spondylitis. The chain links TRBV5-6 to TRBJ2-2; 7 nucleotides align to TRBD2. Sequenced sample: blood, either unsorted or a sorted T cell fraction (not recorded which). CDR3 sequence: CASSPKRGPGELFF. CDR3 sequence (DNA): TGTGCCAGCAGCCCCAAGCGGGGTCCCGGGGAGCTGTTTTTT.